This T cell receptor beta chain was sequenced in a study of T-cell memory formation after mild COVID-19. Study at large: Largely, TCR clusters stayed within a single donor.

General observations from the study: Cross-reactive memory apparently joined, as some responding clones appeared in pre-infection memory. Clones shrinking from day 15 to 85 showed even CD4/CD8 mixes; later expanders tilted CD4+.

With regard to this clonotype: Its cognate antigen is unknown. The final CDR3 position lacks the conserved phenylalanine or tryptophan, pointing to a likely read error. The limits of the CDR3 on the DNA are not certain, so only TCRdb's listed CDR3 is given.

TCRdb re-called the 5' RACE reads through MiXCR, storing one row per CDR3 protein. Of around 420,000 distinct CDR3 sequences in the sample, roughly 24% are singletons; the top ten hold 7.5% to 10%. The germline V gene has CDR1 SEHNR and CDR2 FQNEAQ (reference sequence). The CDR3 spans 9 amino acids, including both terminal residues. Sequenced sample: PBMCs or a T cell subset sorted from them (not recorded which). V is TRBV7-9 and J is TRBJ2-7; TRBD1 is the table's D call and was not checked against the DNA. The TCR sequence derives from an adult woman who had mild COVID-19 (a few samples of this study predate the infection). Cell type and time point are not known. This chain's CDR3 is CASWGTGPS.